The entry below describes one TCR beta chain. The antigen is undetermined. The CDR3 is made up of 16 amino acids. From germline, CDR1 is SEHNR and CDR2 FQNEAQ (reference sequence). The trim removed 5 bases at V and 7 bases at J, leaving 10 bases unmatched. The source of the sample is a study of T-cell reconstitution after alpha-beta-depleted transplantation in children. Study-level results: It was reported that alpha-beta T cells came from several hundred expanded graft clones (about two months after transplant). Where some patients showed high TCRbeta diversity at day 60, it came from recipient T cells and thymic progenitors that had survived. At one year after transplant, newly produced T cells mostly accounted for T-cell counts and diversity.

Unique molecular identifiers were incorporated during preparation of the TCRbeta library. TCRdb called the PCR reads again in MiXCR, with one record for every CDR3 protein. The data hold almost 600,000 distinct CDR3 sequences, with about a quarter observed a single time. The J gene is TRBJ2-1, the V gene TRBV7-9, with 11 bases aligning to TRBD2. The TCR sequence derives from a boy under two years old with Wiskott-Aldrich syndrome, due to receive a stem cell transplant. The sequencing used PBMCs, collected before TCRalphabeta/CD19-depleted stem cell transplant. CDR3 residues: CASSLLSGRVGNEQFF. CDR3 DNA: TGTGCCAGCAGCCTCCTTAGCGGGAGGGTCGGGAATGAGCAGTTCTTC.